The 20 T cell receptor beta chains below come from one sample, sequenced in a study of T cells after yellow fever vaccination. Each CDR3 protein gets one entry after TCRdb re-called the 5' RACE reads with MiXCR. The sample lists 300,000 or so distinct CDR3 sequences; 7.5% to 9% were seen once. The sample here was CD4+ T cells sorted from PBMCs, taken 5 days after the yellow fever booster vaccination. These receptors originate from a man younger than 30 who received the YFV17D yellow fever vaccine.

This clonotype has at least ten counts. The rearrangement links TRBV9 to TRBJ1-2, with 9 bases matching TRBD1. CDR3 length equals 15 residues. V lost 4 bases and J lost 6; bases outside the gene matches: 10. Per germline, CDR1 SGDLS and CDR2 YYNGEE. The CDR3 DNA is TGTGCCAGCAGCACAAGGCTACAGGGGGCGGATGGCTACACCTTC. Translated, it gives CASSTRLQGADGYTF. The full variable domain, completed using reference TRBV9 and TRBJ1-2, is DSGVTQTPKHLITATGQRVTLRCSPRSGDLSVYWYQQSLDQGLQFLIQYYNGEERAKGNILERFSAQQFPDLHSELNLSSLELGDSALYFCASSTRLQGADGYTFGSGTRLTVV.

This clonotype occurred many times. Here the CDR3 reads CSVTGPDYEQYV. The CDR3 DNA follows: TGCAGCGTAACCGGGCCTGACTACGAGCAGTACGTC. The chain joins TRBV29-1 to TRBJ2-7, with unresolved D. Trimming pared 6 bases from V and 3 bases from J, leaving 12 bases between. In germline, CDR1 is SQVTM, CDR2 ANQGSEA. CDR3 length equals 12 residues.

The J gene is TRBJ2-5, the V gene TRBV5-1, with 8 bases identical to TRBD1. CDR1 and CDR2 from the germline V gene are SGHRS and YFSETQ. With V trimmed by 0 bases and J by 11 bases, 9 bases remained unmatched. CDR3 length equals 14 residues. The CDR3 nucleotides read TGCGCCAGCAGCTTGGGGGGACAGGAAGAAGGGCAGTACTTC. Its translation is CASSLGGQEEGQYF.

V is TRBV11-2 and J is TRBJ1-1; D call uncertain. V was clipped by 2 bases and J by 6 bases, with 7 bases between them. Per germline, CDR1 SGHAT and CDR2 FQNNGV. The length of the CDR3 is 12 residues. CDR3 sequence reads: CASSLFLPEAFF. In DNA form, the CDR3 reads TGTGCCAGCAGCTTATTCCTGCCTGAAGCTTTCTTT.

In this sample, this clonotype turned up a few times. This rearrangement joins TRBV20-1 to TRBJ2-7; 8 bases match TRBD1. Germline loops: CDR1 DFQATT, CDR2 SNEGSKA (reference sequence). The trim removed 6 bases at V and 1 base at J, leaving 8 bases unmatched. This CDR3 spans 14 amino acids. CDR3 nucleotide sequence: TGCAGTGCGCCGGACAGGGTTGGGTCCTACGAGCAGTACGTC. Its translation is CSAPDRVGSYEQYV.

Here the CDR3 reads CASSHDRNNSPLHF. DNA of the CDR3: TGTGCCAGCAGCCATGACAGAAATAATTCACCCCTCCACTTT. This chain uses TRBV12-3 or TRBV12-4 with TRBJ1-6; D is perhaps TRBD1 (5 bases). The V and J ends lost 6 bases and 5 bases respectively, with 11 bases between them. The CDR3 totals 14 residues.

The J gene is TRBJ2-3, the V gene TRBV9, with D perhaps being TRBD1 or TRBD2 (6 bases each). This CDR3 has 16 residues. Germline-derived CDR1 and CDR2 are SGDLS and YYNGEE. V was trimmed by 4 bases and J by 9 bases, leaving 24 bases between them. The CDR3 loop is CASSPLGASAKDTQYF. CDR3 DNA: TGTGCCAGCAGCCCTTTGGGGGCTAGCGCGAAGGACACGCAGTATTTT.

This clonotype was observed a few times. This chain joins TRBV6-2 or TRBV6-3 and TRBJ2-5; D not certain. Trimming left V 1 base short and J 6 bases short, with 9 bases between. Per the germline V gene, CDR1 is MNHEY and CDR2 is SVGEGT. The CDR3 runs 13 residues. CDR3 coding DNA: TGTGCCAGCAGTTACTTGGACGAAAAGACCCAGTACTTC. Translated: CASSYLDEKTQYF.

This clonotype was picked up a small number of times. This sequence joins TRBV6-2 or TRBV6-3 and TRBJ2-1; perhaps TRBD2 as D (6 bases). Trimming cost V 7 bases and J 10 bases, with 17 bases left between them. This CDR3 has 13 residues. Germline lookup yields CDR1 MNHEY and CDR2 SVGEGT. DNA of the CDR3: TGTGCCAGCACCCTTCAGGAGGGTTGGGAGCAGTTCTTC. Translation: CASTLQEGWEQFF.

The chain uses TRBV24-1 and TRBJ1-1; TRBD1 agrees at 7 bases. This CDR3 spans 18 amino acids. Looked up from germline, CDR1 is KGHDR and CDR2 is SFDVKD. Trimming removed 3 bases from V and 1 base from J; junction bases left unmatched: 13. The CDR3 protein is CATSDHVGGLGPNTEAFF. The CDR3 DNA follows: TGTGCCACCAGTGATCACGTAGGGGGCTTAGGGCCGAACACTGAAGCTTTCTTT.

This clonotype was picked up a small number of times. The chain uses TRBV7-2 and TRBJ1-1, with no clear D. The CDR3 runs 12 residues. Germline CDR1 SGHTA, CDR2 FQGNSA. Trimming pared 7 bases from V and 10 bases from J, leaving 16 bases between. CDR3 nucleotides: TGTGCCAGCATCAAACAAGGTCTTGGAGCTTTCTTT. It is translated as CASIKQGLGAFF.

The V gene is TRBV12-3 or TRBV12-4, the J gene TRBJ2-2; weak D call: TRBD1 (6 bases). Trimming stripped 5 bases from V and 7 bases from J, with 20 bases between. This CDR3 contains 16 residues. As DNA, the CDR3 is TGTGCCAGCAGTAAATTCGCGGGCAGAGGGGGCGGGGAGCTGTTTTTT. This gives the protein CASSKFAGRGGGELFF.

This clonotype was seen many times. V and J are TRBV12-3 or TRBV12-4 and TRBJ2-2; D not resolved. CDR3 length: 12 amino acids. The V end was cut by 7 bases, the J end by 6 bases, with 9 bases between. CDR3 region: CASTVIPGELFF. In DNA, the CDR3 is TGTGCCAGCACTGTAATACCCGGGGAGCTGTTTTTT.

This rearrangement joins TRBV7-6 to TRBJ2-6, with TRBD1 identical over 7 bases. CDR1 and CDR2 (germline): SGHVS, FNYEAQ. Trimming at V came to 4 bases and at J to 1 base, leaving 4 bases not matched to a gene. The CDR3 extends over 16 amino acids. The CDR3 region has the DNA TGTGCCAGCAGCTCACGACAGGGATCTGGGGCCAACGTCCTGACTTTC. Translation gives CASSSRQGSGANVLTF.

The V call is TRBV10-2, the J call TRBJ2-2; TRBD2 is a possible D gene (6 bases). This CDR3 is 16 amino acids long. Germline V lookup: CDR1 WSHSY, CDR2 SAAADI. Trimming took off 8 bases at V and 5 bases at J, with 21 bases between the two ends. The CDR3 region is CASHNAGRGRTGELFF. Written as DNA, the CDR3 is TGCGCCAGCCACAACGCCGGGCGGGGTCGGACCGGGGAGCTGTTTTTT.

This clonotype was recorded at least ten times. The chain links TRBV11-2 to TRBJ1-2; D perhaps matches TRBD1 (5 bases). V was clipped by 0 bases and J by 6 bases, with 11 bases between them. Germline V gene lookup returns CDR1 SGHAT and CDR2 FQNNGV. The length of the CDR3 is 14 residues. The chain's CDR3 is CASSLDFQGDGYTF. In nucleotides, the CDR3 is TGTGCCAGCAGCTTAGATTTCCAGGGTGATGGCTACACCTTC. The whole variable domain, filled in from reference TRBV11-2 and TRBJ1-2, reads EAGVAQSPRYKIIEKRQSVAFWCNPISGHATLYWYQQILGQGPKLLIQFQNNGVVDDSQLPKDRFSAERLKGVDSTLKIQPAKLEDSAVYLCASSLDFQGDGYTFGSGTRLTVV.

The chain carries TRBV9 and TRBJ1-2; D is possibly TRBD1 (6 bases). Germline loops: CDR1 SGDLS, CDR2 YYNGEE. Deletions cut 3 bases from V and 4 bases from J, with 13 bases between. CDR3 length: 14 amino acids. The CDR3 DNA reads as TGTGCCAGCAGCGCAGGGGTTAATTCCTATGGCTACACCTTC. It yields the protein CASSAGVNSYGYTF.

The rearrangement uses TRBV4-2 and TRBJ2-3, with TRBD2 as a possible D gene (6 bases). The germline CDR1 and CDR2 sequences are LGHNA and YNFKEQ. Trimming removed 2 bases at V and 12 bases at J, with 18 bases between. The CDR3 has 14 amino acids. In nucleotides, the CDR3 is TGTGCCAGCAGCCAAACGGGACTGGAGTTTTCTCAGTATTTT. Translated, it gives CASSQTGLEFSQYF.

Ten or more counts support this clonotype. The genes are TRBV5-6 and TRBJ2-3; 8 nucleotides match TRBD1. The CDR3 totals 14 residues. CDR1 and CDR2 from the germline V gene are SGHDT and YYEEEE. V lost 2 bases and J lost 4; bases outside the gene matches: 3. The CDR3 sequence: CASSFQGAPDTQYF. The CDR3 DNA reads TGTGCCAGCAGCTTTCAGGGGGCACCAGATACGCAGTATTTT.

This clonotype came up a few times. The chain employs TRBV20-1 and TRBJ1-4; tentatively, D is TRBD1 (6 bases). The germline V and J ends were trimmed by 6 bases and 11 bases, with 28 bases remaining between them. This CDR3 is 16 amino acids long. Germline values: CDR1 DFQATT, CDR2 SNEGSKA (reference sequence). In nucleotides, the CDR3 is TGCAGTGCCATACCACCCCGAACAGGGATATATGGGAAACTGTTTTTT. This translates into CSAIPPRTGIYGKLFF.